This TCR beta chain was documented in a study of blood T cell repertoires in COVID-19. About the study: The origin of the acute and convalescent COVID-19 samples was the United States, Italy and Spain. The analysed material was cDNA or gDNA that came from T cells, B-cell-depleted T cells, or PBMCs.

The CDR3 sequence is 14 residues long. Germline V gives CDR1 MDHEN, CDR2 SYDVKM. The J segment lost 9 bases and the V segment lost 5 bases, leaving 7 bases of the junction unmatched. This clone was counted a single time. In the authors' methods: Amplification of reference gene primers was used by the study to estimate nucleated cell counts. Sequencing was performed with immunoSEQ multiplex PCR; in TCRdb, only in-frame clones are kept and a portion is missing. The DNA gave D and trimming, while V, J and clone size come from that table. This table holds tens of thousands of clones, 75% to 95% found once.

The TCR originated in a human donor with active COVID-19. The donor label of this sample is uncertain. The sequencing input was peripheral blood. This chain joins TRBV28 and TRBJ2-1; the match to TRBD2 covers 10 bases. CDR3 sequence: CASSTSGVRGEQFF. CDR3 DNA sequence: TGTGCCAGCAGTACTAGCGGGGTTCGGGGTGAGCAGTTCTTC.